These 26 T cell receptor beta chains were all obtained from the same sample, sequenced in a study of blood T cell repertoires in COVID-19 (dated by TCRdb to 2018 to 2020). Library preparation employed the immunoSEQ multiplex PCR assay. Held by TCRdb, this immuneACCESS table contains in-frame sequences only and omits some clones. Under half of the omission traces to an unresolved V gene where checked; the cause of the rest is unknown. Here the sample has around 170,000 clones; roughly 80% occur a single time. The ten largest clones take up nearly 8% of the sample. The specimen was PBMCs or T cells enriched from blood (not recorded which). The receptor source for this set is a woman in her 50s who had recovered from COVID-19.

J is TRBJ2-7 and V is TRBV7-2; TRBD2 agrees at 9 bases. The CDR3 consists of 14 residues. Trimming cost V 5 bases and J 7 bases; bases outside gene matches: 9. Germline CDR1 is SGHTA and CDR2 is FQGNSA. In DNA, the CDR3 is TGTGCCAGCAGCCAGGGGGGACTAGCTTGGGAGCAGTACTTC. Amino acids: CASSQGGLAWEQYF.

This clone was seen just once. CDR3 in DNA: TGTGCCAGCAGCTTTTCCGGGACACAACCTCCCTACGAGCAGTACTTC. Protein sequence: CASSFSGTQPPYEQYF. The chain employs TRBV7-9 and TRBJ2-7, with a weak D call TRBD1 (6 bases). Germline assignment: CDR1 SEHNR and CDR2 FQNEAQ (reference sequence). This CDR3 comprises 16 residues. V was trimmed by 3 bases and J by 2 bases, leaving 17 bases between them.

V and J are TRBV29-1 and TRBJ1-6, with D maybe TRBD1 (6 bases). The V gene's germline CDR1 is SQVTM and CDR2 ANQGSEA. This CDR3 contains 15 residues. Trimming left V 5 bases short and J 9 bases short, with 20 bases between. The CDR3 region has the DNA TGCAGCGTTCCGTACAGGGACGATTTTTGTTCACCCCTCCACTTT. Encoded protein: CSVPYRDDFCSPLHF.

The gene calls are TRBV7-2 and TRBJ2-4, with 11 bases identical to TRBD1. Unmatched junction bases numbered 8, after V lost 5 bases and J lost 5 bases. Germline CDR1 reads SGHTA; CDR2 reads FQGNSA. The CDR3 spans 16 residues. The CDR3 sequence: CASSPPGTGGQNIQYF. The CDR3 DNA reads as TGTGCCAGCAGCCCACCCGGGACAGGGGGGCAAAACATTCAGTACTTC.

This clone was observed a single time. The V call is TRBV9, the J call TRBJ2-1, with 9 bases fitting TRBD2. The germline gives CDR1 SGDLS, CDR2 YYNGEE. Trimming removed 2 bases from V and 5 bases from J; junction bases left unmatched: 8. This CDR3 comprises 16 residues. CDR3 in DNA: TGTGCCAGCAGCGTCGTAGCGGGGGTTACGAACAATGAGCAGTTCTTC. Amino acids: CASSVVAGVTNNEQFF. Full variable domain (missing parts from reference TRBV9 and TRBJ2-1): DSGVTQTPKHLITATGQRVTLRCSPRSGDLSVYWYQQSLDQGLQFLIQYYNGEERAKGNILERFSAQQFPDLHSELNLSSLELGDSALYFCASSVVAGVTNNEQFFGPGTRLTVL.

In its sample, this clone was seen a few times. The chain has TRBV7-8 and TRBJ1-1; the D is unclear. From germline, CDR1 is SGHVS and CDR2 FQNEAQ. The CDR3 totals 13 residues. The V end was cut by 0 bases, the J end by 5 bases, with 7 bases between. The CDR3 protein is CASSLALRTEAFF. CDR3 in DNA: TGTGCCAGCAGCTTAGCCCTGAGGACTGAAGCTTTCTTT.

The chain employs TRBV18 and TRBJ2-1, with TRBD2 identical over 11 bases. V shed 2 bases, J shed 8 bases, and the junction held 5 bases outside the gene matches. CDR3 length: 15 amino acids. CDR1 and CDR2 (germline): KGHSH, LQKENI. In DNA, the CDR3 is TGTGCCAGCTCACCAAAGATAGCGGGAGGGGATGAGCAGTTCTTC. Encoded protein: CASSPKIAGGDEQFF.

The rearrangement uses TRBV10-3 and TRBJ2-2, with D uncertain. Trimming took off 2 bases at V and 0 bases at J, with 7 bases between the two ends. Germline V CDR1 and CDR2: ENHRY, SYGVKD. There are 15 residues in the CDR3. CDR3 protein: CAISELRTNTGELFF. The CDR3, as DNA: TGTGCCATCAGTGAGCTCAGAACGAACACCGGGGAGCTGTTTTTT.

This clone was recorded only once. V usage is TRBV5-1 and J usage is TRBJ2-1, with TRBD2 matching 9 bases. Germline assignment: CDR1 SGHRS and CDR2 YFSETQ. V was clipped by 3 bases and J by 6 bases; unmatched bases: 7. The CDR3 totals 15 residues. CDR3 in DNA: TGCGCCAGCAGCTCGACTAGCGGCGCTATCAATGAGCAGTTCTTC. Translation: CASSSTSGAINEQFF.

This rearrangement joins TRBV5-4 to TRBJ1-1; D uncertain. V lost 1 base to trimming and J lost 1 base, with 5 bases between them. Looked up from germline, CDR1 is SGHNT and CDR2 is YYREEE (reference sequence). The CDR3 consists of 13 residues. The DNA for the CDR3 is TGTGCCAGCAGCTTGACTGGGAACACTGAAGCTTTCTTT. Translated, it gives CASSLTGNTEAFF.

This rearrangement joins TRBV7-3 to TRBJ2-6, with D unclear. Germline-derived CDR1 and CDR2 are SGHTA and FQGTGA. CDR3 size: 16 residues. V shed 2 bases and J shed 2 bases, with 10 bases lying between them. CDR3 in DNA: TGTGCCAGCAGCTTAGGATATGCGGCTGGGGCCAACGTCCTGACTTTC. It is translated as CASSLGYAAGANVLTF. The full variable domain, its missing parts supplied by reference TRBV7-3 and TRBJ2-6, is GAGVSQTPSNKVTEKGKYVELRCDPISGHTALYWYRQSLGQGPEFLIYFQGTGAADDSGLPNDRFFAVRPEGSVSTLKIQRTERGDSAVYLCASSLGYAAGANVLTFGAGSRLTVL.

This chain uses TRBV5-4 with TRBJ1-3; D is unresolved. V lost 0 bases and J lost 0, with 10 bases in between. In germline, CDR1 is SGHNT, CDR2 YYREEE (reference sequence). The CDR3 covers 16 residues. CDR3 in amino acids: CASSLDGKHSGNTIYF. CDR3 in DNA: TGTGCCAGCAGCTTGGACGGGAAGCACTCTGGAAACACCATATATTTT.

The chain links TRBV28 to TRBJ1-2; D perhaps matches TRBD1 (5 bases). This CDR3 is 15 amino acids long. CDR1 MDHEN and CDR2 SYDVKM come from the germline V gene. V dropped 7 bases and J dropped 4 bases, with 19 bases sitting between them. The CDR3 DNA reads TGTGCCAGCAAAACAGGCGGGGTGGGGTTCTATGGCTACACCTTC. Its protein product is CASKTGGVGFYGYTF.

The genes are TRBV6-2 or TRBV6-3 and TRBJ2-7, with 7 bases lining up with TRBD1. The CDR3 has 14 amino acids. Germline assignment: CDR1 MNHEY and CDR2 SVGEGT. Trimming took 5 bases from V and 0 from J; bases not matched to a gene: 4. This chain's CDR3 is CASSPRQGSYEQYF. The CDR3 coding sequence is TGTGCCAGCAGTCCCCGACAGGGCTCCTACGAGCAGTACTTC.

The CDR3 DNA is TGTGCCACTGGGGCATCCACAGATACGCAGTATTTT. This codes for CATGASTDTQYF. V and J are TRBV24-1 and TRBJ2-3, with TRBD1 as a possible D gene (5 bases). This CDR3 is 12 amino acids long. Germline V lookup: CDR1 KGHDR, CDR2 SFDVKD. V was pared by 10 bases and J by 2 bases, with 9 bases between.

This clone has only one observation. The chain links TRBV2 to TRBJ2-6; D gene uncertain. CDR3 length: 14 amino acids. CDR1 and CDR2 (germline): SNHLY, FYNNEI. The V gene lost 2 bases and the J gene lost 3 bases, with 5 bases spanning the gap. This CDR3 reads CASSESLGANVLTF. Here the CDR3 DNA reads TGTGCCAGCAGTGAAAGCCTTGGGGCCAACGTCCTGACTTTC.

The rearrangement joins TRBV29-1 to TRBJ1-1, with 7 positions matching TRBD1. The CDR3 spans 13 residues. The V segment lost 5 bases and the J segment 0 bases; nucleotides outside the gene matches: 3. Germline CDR1 is SQVTM and CDR2 is ANQGSEA. The CDR3 DNA reads as TGCAGCGTTCGGACAGGAATGAACACTGAAGCTTTCTTT. Encoded protein: CSVRTGMNTEAFF.

This chain connects TRBV5-1 to TRBJ2-5, with TRBD1 matching 7 bases. The CDR3 spans 14 residues. Trimming at V came to 2 bases and at J to 0 bases, leaving 1 base not matched to a gene. The germline V gene encodes CDR1 SGHRS and CDR2 YFSETQ. CDR3 DNA sequence: TGCGCCAGCAGCTTCCAGGGGGACCAAGAGACCCAGTACTTC. Translated: CASSFQGDQETQYF. The variable domain in full, completed from reference TRBV5-1 and TRBJ2-5, reads KAGVTQTPRYLIKTRGQQVTLSCSPISGHRSVSWYQQTPGQGLQFLFEYFSETQRNKGNFPGRFSGRQFSNSRSEMNVSTLELGDSALYLCASSFQGDQETQYFGPGTRLLVL.

The J gene is TRBJ2-2, the V gene TRBV21-1; no check of the table's D call, TRBD2, against the DNA was made. TRBV21-1 is marked as a pseudogene. CDR3 size: 21 residues. CDR3 residues: CASSKEGTCPHHRPNTGELFF. In DNA form, the CDR3 reads TGTGCCAGCAGCAAGGAGGGTACTTGTCCTCACCATAGACCGAACACCGGGGAGCTGTTTTTT.

The genes are TRBV4-2 and TRBJ1-6, with D unresolved. V was pared by 0 bases and J by 10 bases, with 7 bases between. CDR1 and CDR2 (germline): LGHNA, YNFKEQ. This CDR3 is built from 13 residues. CDR3 amino acids: CASSQDVESPLHF. The CDR3 nucleotides read TGTGCCAGCAGCCAAGACGTCGAGTCACCCCTCCACTTT.

This chain uses TRBV13 with TRBJ1-2; D gene uncertain. This CDR3 is built from 17 residues. Germline V gene lookup returns CDR1 PRHDT and CDR2 FYEKMQ (reference sequence). V lost 1 base and J 2 bases, leaving 17 bases between the germline ends. DNA for the CDR3: TGTGCCAGCAGCTTAGAAGGCGCAGGTAGTACAAACTATGGCTACACCTTC. Translated, it gives CASSLEGAGSTNYGYTF.

The rearrangement joins TRBV5-1 to TRBJ2-3; the D gene is possibly TRBD2 (6 bases). CDR1 and CDR2 (germline): SGHRS, YFSETQ. CDR3 size: 14 residues. The V end was cut by 0 bases, the J end by 3 bases, with 8 bases between. The CDR3 DNA follows: TGCGCCAGCAGCTTGGGGGGGAGGACAGATACGCAGTATTTT. As protein: CASSLGGRTDTQYF.

This clone has just one count. The chain combines TRBV7-9 with TRBJ1-2, with 8 bases that match TRBD1. Germline assignment: CDR1 SEHNR and CDR2 FQNEAQ (reference sequence). V trimming: 6 bases; J trimming: 7 bases; junction bases outside the gene matches: 7. The CDR3 runs to 13 residues. CDR3 protein: CASSPGQGGGYTF. CDR3 in DNA: TGTGCCAGCAGTCCCGGACAGGGTGGTGGCTACACCTTC.

V is TRBV18 and J is TRBJ2-1, with TRBD1 matching 7 bases. Germline CDR1 KGHSH, CDR2 LQKENI. The trim removed 0 bases at V and 6 bases at J, leaving 2 bases unmatched. CDR3 size: 14 residues. CDR3 sequence: CASSPPTGPNEQFF. In DNA form, the CDR3 reads TGTGCCAGCTCACCACCGACAGGGCCCAATGAGCAGTTCTTC.

V and J are TRBV6-2 or TRBV6-3 and TRBJ1-1; 7 positions match TRBD1. Per germline, CDR1 MNHEY and CDR2 SVGEGT. V was pared by 0 bases and J by 1 base, with 2 bases of the junction left unmatched. The CDR3 runs to 15 residues. The CDR3 protein is CASSYSRGRNTEAFF. CDR3 in DNA: TGTGCCAGCAGTTACTCGAGGGGGCGGAACACTGAAGCTTTCTTT.

The V call is TRBV18, the J call TRBJ1-2; the match to TRBD1 covers 8 bases. The germline V gene has CDR1 KGHSH and CDR2 LQKENI. V gave up 3 bases and J gave up 6 bases; unmatched junction bases: 9. This CDR3 spans 15 amino acids. This CDR3 is CASSPPFDRGHGYTF. The DNA for the CDR3 is TGTGCCAGCTCACCGCCATTTGACAGGGGCCATGGCTACACCTTC.